The 13 T cell receptor beta chains presented below share a single source sample, sequenced in a study of shared clonotypes between healthy human individuals (dated by TCRdb to 2020 to 2021). For the CD8 naive samples, CD45RO-negative cells were positively selected for CCR7, yielding a CD45RA+CCR7+ population from which TemRA cells were excluded. Library preparation was by the immunoSEQ multiplex PCR assay. TCRdb took this table from immuneACCESS and kept in-frame rearrangements with V and J called. Such tables lack part of the clones; where checked against another copy, unresolved V genes explain under half of the gap, and the rest is unexplained. The table for this sample lists roughly 650,000 clones; 90% to 97% of them were counted only once. The top ten clones comprise more than 0.085% of the sample. The sequenced material came from naive CD8+ T cells sorted from blood. The cell subset or site label here, explained by the study, means: CD45RA+CCR7+. These receptors were taken from a woman in her twenties or thirties in good health.

The chain couples TRBV7-6 to TRBJ2-7, with no clear D. This CDR3 has 14 residues. V lost 1 base and J lost 1, with 8 bases in between. From germline, CDR1 is SGHVS and CDR2 FNYEAQ. CDR3 sequence: CASSLETQSYEQYF. Written as DNA, the CDR3 is TGTGCCAGCAGCTTAGAAACGCAATCCTACGAGCAGTACTTC.

Notes on this clone: This same CDR3 is encoded by further DNA sequences in the sample. This chain links TRBV13 with TRBJ1-2; TRBD1 matches 8 bases. CDR1 is PRHDT and CDR2 is FYEKMQ in the germline V gene (reference sequence). The junction had 5 bases not matched to a gene; V was cut back by 4 bases and J by 4 bases. The CDR3 runs to 14 residues. For the CDR3, the DNA is TGTGCCAGCAGCTCCTCAGGGGGCGGCTATGGCTACACCTTC. Residues: CASSSSGGGYGYTF.

The chain's CDR3 is CASTTSGGGELFF. CDR3 nucleotides: TGTGCCAGCACCACCTCGGGGGGCGGGGAGCTGTTTTTT. The rearrangement links TRBV5-6 to TRBJ2-2, with 7 bases identical to TRBD2. CDR1 and CDR2 from the germline V gene are SGHDT and YYEEEE. After removal of 6 bases from V and 7 bases from J, the junction contained 6 bases not matched to a gene. The CDR3 is 13 residues long.

The chain carries TRBV15 and TRBJ2-3; 9 nucleotides agree with TRBD1. V lost 0 bases, J lost 4 bases, and 8 bases stayed unmatched. CDR3 size: 17 residues. The germline CDR1 and CDR2 sequences are LNHNV and YYDKDF (reference sequence). CDR3 DNA sequence: TGTGCCACCAGCAGAGATAGAGGACAGGGGCATCCAGATACGCAGTATTTT. This sequence encodes CATSRDRGQGHPDTQYF.

The V call is TRBV6-5, the J call TRBJ2-1; 12 nucleotides align to TRBD2. CDR1 MNHEY and CDR2 SVGAGI come from the germline V gene. Losses at the gene ends were 6 bases for V and 7 bases for J; bases not matched to a gene: 4. The CDR3 is 14 residues long. For the CDR3, the DNA is TGTGCCAGCAGCCGACTAGCGGGAGTAAATGAGCAGTTCTTC. It codes for CASSRLAGVNEQFF.

This rearrangement joins TRBV25-1 to TRBJ2-5; TRBD1 might be the D (5 bases). Per germline, CDR1 MGHDK and CDR2 SYGVNS. This CDR3 has 14 residues. Trimming removed 2 bases at V and 3 bases at J, with 10 bases between. CDR3 coding DNA: TGTGCCAGCAGTGAAGTTGAGACAGAAGAGACCCAGTACTTC. This encodes CASSEVETEETQYF.

The chain employs TRBV4-2 and TRBJ2-1, with D perhaps given as TRBD1 or TRBD2 (5 bases each). V was pared by 1 base and J by 7 bases, with 8 bases between. The germline V gene has CDR1 LGHNA and CDR2 YNFKEQ. The CDR3 has 13 amino acids. The CDR3 nucleotides read TGTGCCAGCAGCCAAGGAGGGGCGAATGAGCAGTTCTTC. It yields the protein CASSQGGANEQFF.

V usage is TRBV19 and J usage is TRBJ2-1; possible D gene TRBD2, 5 bases. This CDR3 comprises 13 residues. V was shortened by 2 bases and J by 4 bases, with 6 bases between the two germline ends. Germline V gives CDR1 LNHDA, CDR2 SQIVND (reference sequence). CDR3 region: CASSIWTYNEQFF. CDR3 bases: TGTGCCAGTAGTATATGGACTTACAATGAGCAGTTCTTC.

The rearrangement links TRBV19 to TRBJ2-1; D is possibly TRBD2 (5 bases). Germline CDR1 is LNHDA and CDR2 is SQIVND (reference sequence). V was cut by 6 bases and J by 3 bases, with 6 bases left in between. This CDR3 has 12 amino acids. CDR3 loop: CASSRDYNEQFF. Here the CDR3 DNA reads TGTGCCAGTAGCCGGGACTACAATGAGCAGTTCTTC. The whole variable domain, filled in from reference TRBV19 and TRBJ2-1, reads DGGITQSPKYLFRKEGQNVTLSCEQNLNHDAMYWYRQDPGQGLRLIYYSQIVNDFQKGDIAEGYSVSREKKESFPLTVTSAQKNPTAFYLCASSRDYNEQFFGPGTRLTVL.

The J gene is TRBJ1-2, the V gene TRBV7-9; D remains ambiguous. Trimming removed 10 bases from V and 0 bases from J, with 15 bases in between. Germline CDR1 is SEHNR and CDR2 is FQNEAQ (reference sequence). The CDR3 extends over 14 amino acids. The CDR3 region is CATAQTETNYGYTF. The CDR3 DNA is TGTGCCACCGCCCAGACGGAAACTAACTATGGCTACACCTTC.

The gene calls are TRBV27 and TRBJ2-3; TRBD2 agrees at 7 bases. CDR1 MNHEY and CDR2 SMNVEV come from the germline V gene (reference sequence). Germline trimming cut 4 bases from V and 6 bases from J; bases unmatched to any gene: 16. The CDR3 totals 17 residues. In DNA, the CDR3 is TGTGCCAGCAGTTGGACGGGCCTAGCGGTAGACAGTGATACGCAGTATTTT. Its translation: CASSWTGLAVDSDTQYF.

The gene calls are TRBV13 and TRBJ2-5, with a weak D call TRBD1 (6 bases). Germline CDR1 reads PRHDT; CDR2 reads FYEKMQ (reference sequence). V was pared by 4 bases and J by 1 base, with 10 bases between. The CDR3 spans 14 residues. The CDR3 protein is CASSSDRAQETQYF. CDR3 nucleotides: TGTGCCAGCAGCTCGGACAGAGCCCAAGAGACCCAGTACTTC.

The chain links TRBV7-2 to TRBJ2-5; the match to TRBD2 covers 8 bases. Near its end, the DNA agrees better with TRBJ2-7, so the J call may be wrong. The CDR3 loop spans 14 amino acids. In germline, CDR1 is SGHTA, CDR2 FQGNSA. As DNA, the CDR3 is TGTGCCAGCAGCCAAGCGGGAGCTTCCTACGAGCAGTACTTC. Protein sequence: CASSQAGASYEQYF.